Listed below are T cell receptor beta chains from one sample, sequenced in a study of CD8 T cells in ankylosing spondylitis. MiXCR, run by TCRdb on the 5' RACE reads, gives a single entry per CDR3 protein. The sample shows around 770,000 distinct CDR3 sequences, under 20% of them seen only once. Input material: blood, either unsorted or a sorted T cell fraction (not recorded which). These TCRs come from a male donor with ankylosing spondylitis. CDR3s include the opening cysteine and the closing phenylalanine or tryptophan. The order of the fields is J gene, D gene, clone size, V gene, CDR3 DNA, CDR3 protein. D genes are given only for firm matches. Where a row states a size, it is once, few, many or the class of an expanded clone; other rows omit it.

TRBJ1-1 TRBD1 few TRBV7-2 TGTGCCAGCAGCGCCCAGGGGGGGCACACTGAAGCTTTCTTT CASSAQGGHTEAFF
TRBJ2-7 TRBD2 few TRBV12-3/TRBV12-4 TGTGCCAGCAGTTCCAGGACTAGCGGGAGCGAGCAGTACTTC CASSSRTSGSEQYF
TRBJ2-7 TRBD2 - TRBV12-3/TRBV12-4 TGTGCCAGCAGCCTAGCGGGAGGTGGGAACGAGCAGTACTTC CASSLAGGGNEQYF
TRBJ2-5 TRBD1 few TRBV10-3 TGTGCCATCAGTGGGAACAGGGGCCCTACTCGGACCCAGTACTTC CAISGNRGPTRTQYF
TRBJ2-1 TRBD2 - TRBV7-2 TGTGCCAGCAGCTTACGGGCGGGAGGGCCCTTCGGCAATGAGCAGTTCTTC CASSLRAGGPFGNEQFF
TRBJ1-2 - - TRBV29-1 TGCAGCGTCAGGGGAGGCACCTACTATGGCTACACCTTC CSVRGGTYYGYTF
TRBJ2-7 - - TRBV20-1 TGCAGTGCTAGAGATGGAAGGGGGGGTCGTGGAGAGCAGTACTTC CSARDGRGGRGEQYF
TRBJ2-1 - once TRBV5-1 TGCGCCAGCAGTTGGGAAGCCCCCTACAATGAGCAGTTCTTC CASSWEAPYNEQFF
TRBJ2-5 TRBD2 - TRBV20-1 TGCAGTGCTAGCAGCGGGGAAGAGACCCAGTACTTC CSASSGEETQYF
TRBJ2-7 TRBD1 - TRBV7-2 TGTGCCAGCAGACCACAGACAGGGGCCGCCTACGAGCAGTACTTC CASRPQTGAAYEQYF
TRBJ2-1 - - TRBV6-1 TGTGCCAGCAGTGAAAGGGGGACTCCCTACAATGAGCAGTTCTTC CASSERGTPYNEQFF
TRBJ2-7 TRBD2 - TRBV20-1 TGCAGTGCTAGAGGGGGACTAGCGGAATACTACGAGCAGTACTTC CSARGGLAEYYEQYF
TRBJ1-2 TRBD1 - TRBV6-1 TGTGCCAGCAGTGCTGGACAGGGGGCGAGTATCTATGGCTACACCTTC CASSAGQGASIYGYTF
TRBJ2-3 TRBD1 - TRBV4-1 TGCGCCAGCAGCCAAGTTACAGGGGCGGCCACAGATACGCAGTATTTT CASSQVTGAATDTQYF
TRBJ2-1 TRBD2 few TRBV29-1 TGCAGCGTGGAGGAGGGCGGGGGGAATGAGCAGTTCTTC CSVEEGGGNEQFF
TRBJ2-4 - - TRBV30 TGTGCCTGGAGTGTAGCAGGGAAGGCCAAAAACATTCAGTACTTC CAWSVAGKAKNIQYF
TRBJ1-3 TRBD1 - TRBV3-1 TGTGCCAGCAGCCTCGGGACAGGGTTGAGTGGAAACACCATATATTTT CASSLGTGLSGNTIYF
TRBJ2-7 - - TRBV4-3 TGCGCCAGCAGCCCAAGTCGAGGGGGTCCCTACGAGCAGTACTTC CASSPSRGGPYEQYF
TRBJ2-3 - - TRBV3-1 TGTGCCAGCAGCCAAAGCGCAGATACGCAGTATTTT CASSQSADTQYF
TRBJ2-7 TRBD1 - TRBV29-1 TGCAGCGCTGGACAGGGGGTGGCCGAGCAGTACTTC CSAGQGVAEQYF
TRBJ2-7 - - TRBV28 TGTGCCAGCAGGGAAGAAACGCTCTGGGAGCAGTACTTC CASREETLWEQYF
TRBJ1-5 TRBD1 - TRBV19 TGTGCCAGTAGTATATCGGACAGGGTGACCAATCAGCCCCAGCATTTT CASSISDRVTNQPQHF
TRBJ1-1 - - TRBV5-1 TGCGCCAGCAGCTTGGGGAATCCAGCGAACACTGAAGCTTTCTTT CASSLGNPANTEAFF
TRBJ2-1 - - TRBV20-1 TGCAGTGCTAGAGAGGCGGTCAATGAGCAGTTCTTC CSAREAVNEQFF
TRBJ2-5 - - TRBV4-1 TGCGCCAGCAGCCAAGAGCCCCCTGGCACAGGTTGGGAGACCCAGTACTTC CASSQEPPGTGWETQYF
TRBJ2-5 - - TRBV4-1 TGCGCCAGCAGTCAGGAGGCAGGGGCTGTTGTAGAGACCCAGTACTTC CASSQEAGAVVETQYF
TRBJ2-5 TRBD1 few TRBV29-1 TGCAGCGTTGGACAGGGGGCTGGGGAGACCCAGTACTTC CSVGQGAGETQYF
TRBJ2-6 - - TRBV5-6 TGTGCCAGCAGCTTGGGGGCAGCTGGGGCCAACGTCCTGACTTTC CASSLGAAGANVLTF
TRBJ2-1 - - TRBV5-4 TGTGCCAGCAGCACACTTTCGACCGGCGGGCGCGAGCAGTTCTTC CASSTLSTGGREQFF